Listed below are T cell receptor beta chains from one sample, sequenced in a study of CD8 T cells in ankylosing spondylitis. TCRdb used MiXCR to reprocess the 5' RACE reads, holding one entry per CDR3 protein. In the table there are about 190,000 distinct CDR3 sequences, around 13% of which are singletons. Sequenced: blood, either unsorted or a sorted T cell fraction (not recorded which). These receptor sequences come from a female donor with ankylosing spondylitis or in good health (not recorded which). CDR3s leave out the opening cysteine and the closing phenylalanine or tryptophan.

TRBV29-1,SAALVGQNTEAF
TRBV18,ASSRETEAF
TRBV5-6,ATWRLAGDADTQY
TRBV18,ASSPIGTVNTEAF
TRBV24-1,ATSDLGSGITTDTQY
TRBV5-1,ASSVPGQFGGYT
TRBV12-3/TRBV12-4,ASTPRWGQKVQY
TRBV7-3,ASSLFGGLPPNTEAF
TRBV7-6,ASSPRTGEKVDETQY
TRBV30,AWSLGQGRQPQH
TRBV29-1,SVEGGRRNEQF
TRBV2,ASSEPIAYEQY
TRBV12-3/TRBV12-4,ASSQGSGADEQF
TRBV5-1,ASRRLQGPNTGELF
TRBV6-1,ASIPGQGRGTQY
TRBV29-1,SVDLASGTEQF
TRBV15,ATSSMGLLAF
TRBV20-1,SARGDNNSPLH
TRBV12-3/TRBV12-4,ASSSFRVGIQY
TRBV29-1,SARLAGETQY
TRBV28,ASSLRTQYNEQF
TRBV7-8,ASSRDRVEGNTIY
TRBV30,AWSVKGNQPQH